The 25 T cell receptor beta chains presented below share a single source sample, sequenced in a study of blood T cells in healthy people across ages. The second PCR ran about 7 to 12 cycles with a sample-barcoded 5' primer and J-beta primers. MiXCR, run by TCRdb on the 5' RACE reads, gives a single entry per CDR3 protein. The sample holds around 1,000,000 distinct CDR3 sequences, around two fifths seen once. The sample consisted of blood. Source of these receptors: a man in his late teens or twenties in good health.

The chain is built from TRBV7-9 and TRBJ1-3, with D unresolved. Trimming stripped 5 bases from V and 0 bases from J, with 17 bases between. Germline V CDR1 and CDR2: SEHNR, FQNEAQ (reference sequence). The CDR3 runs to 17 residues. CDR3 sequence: CASSPRTRESSGNTIYF. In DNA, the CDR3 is TGTGCCAGCAGCCCGAGGACCCGTGAGAGCTCTGGAAACACCATATATTTT.

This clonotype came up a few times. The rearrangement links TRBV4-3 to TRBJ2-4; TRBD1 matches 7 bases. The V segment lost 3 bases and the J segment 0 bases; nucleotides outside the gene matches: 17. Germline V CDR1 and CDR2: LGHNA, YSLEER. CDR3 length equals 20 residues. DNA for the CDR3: TGCGCCAGCAGCCAGTCCTCAGGGACAGACCTCTTACTAGCCAAAAACATTCAGTACTTC. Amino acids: CASSQSSGTDLLLAKNIQYF.

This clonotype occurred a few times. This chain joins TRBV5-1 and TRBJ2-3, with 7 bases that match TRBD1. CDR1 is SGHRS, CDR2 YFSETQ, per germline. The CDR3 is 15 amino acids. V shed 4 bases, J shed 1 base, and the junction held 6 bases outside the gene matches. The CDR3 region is CASSPNRGGTDTQYF. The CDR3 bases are TGCGCCAGCAGCCCTAACAGGGGAGGCACAGATACGCAGTATTTT.

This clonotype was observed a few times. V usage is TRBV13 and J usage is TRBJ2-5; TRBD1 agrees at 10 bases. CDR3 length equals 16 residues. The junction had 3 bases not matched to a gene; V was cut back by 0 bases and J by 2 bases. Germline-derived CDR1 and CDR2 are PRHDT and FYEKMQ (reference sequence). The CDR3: CASSLGGTGDQETQYF. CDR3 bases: TGTGCCAGCAGCTTAGGAGGGACAGGGGATCAAGAGACCCAGTACTTC.

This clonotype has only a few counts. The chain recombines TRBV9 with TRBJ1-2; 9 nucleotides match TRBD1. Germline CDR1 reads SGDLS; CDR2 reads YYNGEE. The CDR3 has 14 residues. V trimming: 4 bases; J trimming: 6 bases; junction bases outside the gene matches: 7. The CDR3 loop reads CASSTRDRANGYTF. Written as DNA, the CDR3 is TGTGCCAGCAGCACCCGGGACAGGGCGAATGGCTACACCTTC.

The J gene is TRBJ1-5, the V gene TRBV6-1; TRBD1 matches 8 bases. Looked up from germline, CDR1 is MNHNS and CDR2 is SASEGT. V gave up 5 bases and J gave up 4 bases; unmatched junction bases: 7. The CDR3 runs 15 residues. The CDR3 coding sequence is TGTGCCAGCAGTTCTGACAGGGGTGGAAATCAGCCCCAGCATTTT. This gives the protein CASSSDRGGNQPQHF.

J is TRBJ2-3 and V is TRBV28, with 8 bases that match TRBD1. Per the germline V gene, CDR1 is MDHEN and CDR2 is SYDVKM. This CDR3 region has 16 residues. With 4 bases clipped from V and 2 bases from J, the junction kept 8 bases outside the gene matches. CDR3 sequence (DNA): TGTGCCAGCAGTTCACCCAGGACAGGGTCCACAGATACGCAGTATTTT. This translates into CASSSPRTGSTDTQYF.

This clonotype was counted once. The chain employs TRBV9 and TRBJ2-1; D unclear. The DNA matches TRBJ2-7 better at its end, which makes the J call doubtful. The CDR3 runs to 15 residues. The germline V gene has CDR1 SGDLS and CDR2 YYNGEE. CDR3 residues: CASSVVASSYNEQYF. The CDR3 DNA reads TGTGCCAGCAGCGTCGTAGCAAGCTCCTACAATGAGCAGTACTTC.

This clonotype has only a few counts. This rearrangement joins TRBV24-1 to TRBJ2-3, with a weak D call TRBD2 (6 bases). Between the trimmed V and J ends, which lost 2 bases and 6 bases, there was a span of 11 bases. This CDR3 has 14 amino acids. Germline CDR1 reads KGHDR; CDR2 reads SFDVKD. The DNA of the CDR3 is TGTGCCACCAGTGATTCGCGGGACCCTGATACGCAGTATTTT. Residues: CATSDSRDPDTQYF.

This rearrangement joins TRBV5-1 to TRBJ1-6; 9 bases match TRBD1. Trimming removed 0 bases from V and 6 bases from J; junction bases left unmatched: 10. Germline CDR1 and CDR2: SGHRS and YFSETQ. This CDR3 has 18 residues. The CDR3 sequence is CASSLVSGTGRSNSPLHF. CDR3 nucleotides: TGCGCCAGCAGCTTGGTTTCCGGGACAGGGAGGAGTAATTCACCCCTCCACTTT.

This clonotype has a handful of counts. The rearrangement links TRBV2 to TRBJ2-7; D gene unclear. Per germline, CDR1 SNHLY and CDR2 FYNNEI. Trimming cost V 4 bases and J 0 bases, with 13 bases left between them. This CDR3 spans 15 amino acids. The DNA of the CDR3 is TGTGCCAGCAGTGTCCGGCGAACGAGCTCCTACGAGCAGTACTTC. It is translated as CASSVRRTSSYEQYF. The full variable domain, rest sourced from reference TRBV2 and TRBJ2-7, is EPEVTQTPSHQVTQMGQEVILRCVPISNHLYFYWYRQILGQKVEFLVSFYNNEISEKSEIFDDQFSVERPDGSNFTLKIRSTKLEDSAMYFCASSVRRTSSYEQYFGPGTRLTVT.

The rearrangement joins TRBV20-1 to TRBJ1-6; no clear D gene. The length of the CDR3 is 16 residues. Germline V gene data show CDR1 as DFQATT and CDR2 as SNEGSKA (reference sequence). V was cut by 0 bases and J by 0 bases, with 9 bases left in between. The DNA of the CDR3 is TGCAGTGCTAGAGATTGGGAGAGCTCCTATAATTCACCCCTCCACTTT. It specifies CSARDWESSYNSPLHF.

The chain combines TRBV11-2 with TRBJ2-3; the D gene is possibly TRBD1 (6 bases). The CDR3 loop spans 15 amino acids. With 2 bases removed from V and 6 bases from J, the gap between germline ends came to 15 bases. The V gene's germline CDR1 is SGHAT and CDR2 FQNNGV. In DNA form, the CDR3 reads TGTGCCAGCAGCTTATTGGGACAATCGACGGATACGCAGTATTTT. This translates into CASSLLGQSTDTQYF.

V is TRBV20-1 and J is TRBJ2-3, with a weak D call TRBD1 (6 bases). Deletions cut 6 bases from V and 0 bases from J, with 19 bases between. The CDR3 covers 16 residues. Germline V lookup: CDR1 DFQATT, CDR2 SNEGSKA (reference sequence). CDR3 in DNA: TGCAGTGCCAAAAACGGGGACATATGGAGCACAGATACGCAGTATTTT. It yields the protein CSAKNGDIWSTDTQYF.

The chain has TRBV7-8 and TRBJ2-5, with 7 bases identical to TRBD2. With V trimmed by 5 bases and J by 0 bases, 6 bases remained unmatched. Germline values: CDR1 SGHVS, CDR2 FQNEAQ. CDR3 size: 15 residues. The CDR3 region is CASSRDYKYQETQYF. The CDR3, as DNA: TGTGCCAGCAGCCGGGACTACAAGTACCAAGAGACCCAGTACTTC.

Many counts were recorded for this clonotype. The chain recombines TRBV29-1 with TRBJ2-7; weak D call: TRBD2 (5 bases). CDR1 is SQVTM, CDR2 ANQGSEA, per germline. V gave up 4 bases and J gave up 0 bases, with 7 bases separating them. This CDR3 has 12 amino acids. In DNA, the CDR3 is TGCAGCGTTGGCCGGGACTCCTACGAGCAGTACTTC. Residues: CSVGRDSYEQYF.

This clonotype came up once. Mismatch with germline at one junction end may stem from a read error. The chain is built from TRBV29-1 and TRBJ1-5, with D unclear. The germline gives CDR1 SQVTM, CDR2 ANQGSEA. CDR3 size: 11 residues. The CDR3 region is CSGERGSPQHF. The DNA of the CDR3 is TGCAGCGGTGAAAGAGGAAGTCCCCAGCATTTT.

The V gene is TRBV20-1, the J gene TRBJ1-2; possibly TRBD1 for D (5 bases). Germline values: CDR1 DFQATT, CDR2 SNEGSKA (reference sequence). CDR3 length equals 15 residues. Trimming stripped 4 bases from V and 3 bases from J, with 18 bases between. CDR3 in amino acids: CSATLDAGGDYGYTF. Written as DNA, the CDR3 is TGCAGTGCTACTCTAGACGCTGGGGGTGACTATGGCTACACCTTC.

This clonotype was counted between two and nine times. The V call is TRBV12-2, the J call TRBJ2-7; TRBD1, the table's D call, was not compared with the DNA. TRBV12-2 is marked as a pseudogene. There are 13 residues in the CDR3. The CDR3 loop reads CASRSRGNYEQYF. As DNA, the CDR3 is TGTGCAAGTCGCTCGAGGGGGAACTACGAGCAGTACTTC.

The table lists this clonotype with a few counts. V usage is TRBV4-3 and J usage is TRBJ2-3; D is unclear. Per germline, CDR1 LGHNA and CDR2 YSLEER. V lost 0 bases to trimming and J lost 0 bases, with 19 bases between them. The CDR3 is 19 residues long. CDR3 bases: TGCGCCAGCAGCCAAGATCCCAACCTCGGGCAGCTGAGCACAGATACGCAGTATTTT. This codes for CASSQDPNLGQLSTDTQYF.

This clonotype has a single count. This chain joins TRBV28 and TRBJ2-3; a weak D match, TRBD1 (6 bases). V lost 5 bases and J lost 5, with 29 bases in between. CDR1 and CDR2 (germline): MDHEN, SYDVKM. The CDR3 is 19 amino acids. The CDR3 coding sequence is TGTGCCAGCAGTCGCCGGCGGCGGGTTAGAGGAAGAGGGGGAGATACGCAGTATTTT. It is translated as CASSRRRRVRGRGGDTQYF.

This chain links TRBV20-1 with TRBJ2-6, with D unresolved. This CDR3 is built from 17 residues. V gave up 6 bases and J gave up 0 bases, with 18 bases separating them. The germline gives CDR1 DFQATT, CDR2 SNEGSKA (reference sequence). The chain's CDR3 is CSAWPYWLSSGANVLTF. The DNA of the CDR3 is TGCAGTGCGTGGCCGTATTGGCTTAGCTCTGGGGCCAACGTCCTGACTTTC.

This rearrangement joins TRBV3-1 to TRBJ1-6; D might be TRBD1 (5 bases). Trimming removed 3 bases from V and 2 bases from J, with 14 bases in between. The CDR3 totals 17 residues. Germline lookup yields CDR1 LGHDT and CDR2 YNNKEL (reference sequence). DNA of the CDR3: TGTGCCAGCAGCCAGGGGCTAGATGAGCCCTATAATTCACCCCTCCACTTT. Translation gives CASSQGLDEPYNSPLHF.

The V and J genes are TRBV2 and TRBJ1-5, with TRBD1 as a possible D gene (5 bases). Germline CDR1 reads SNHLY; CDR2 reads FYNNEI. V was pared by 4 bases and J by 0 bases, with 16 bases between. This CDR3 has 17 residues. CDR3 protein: CASSGGEFEYSNQPQHF. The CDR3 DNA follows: TGTGCCAGCAGTGGGGGGGAGTTTGAATATAGCAATCAGCCCCAGCATTTT. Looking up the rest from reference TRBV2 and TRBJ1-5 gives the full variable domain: EPEVTQTPSHQVTQMGQEVILRCVPISNHLYFYWYRQILGQKVEFLVSFYNNEISEKSEIFDDQFSVERPDGSNFTLKIRSTKLEDSAMYFCASSGGEFEYSNQPQHFGDGTRLSIL.

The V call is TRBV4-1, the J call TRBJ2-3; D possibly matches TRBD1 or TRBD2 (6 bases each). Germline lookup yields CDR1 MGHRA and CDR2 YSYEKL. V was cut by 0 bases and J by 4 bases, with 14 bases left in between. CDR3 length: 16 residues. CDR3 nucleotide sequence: TGCGCCAGCAGCCAAGATTATCCGGGGGCGGCAGATACGCAGTATTTT. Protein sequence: CASSQDYPGAADTQYF.